This is a list of T cell receptor beta chains from one sample in a study of T cell responses to AZD1222 COVID-19 vaccine. TCRdb's table, derived via immunoSEQ multiplex PCR, lists solely in-frame clones and lacks some. Of 73,000 or so clones listed, about three quarters are singletons. The specimen was peripheral blood, collected 28 days after the second AZD1222 dose. These receptor sequences come from an adult who received the AZD1222 COVID-19 vaccine. The CDR3 runs from the conserved cysteine through the conserved F or W. D genes are given only for firm matches. Expanded clones are given a class, and other clones once, few, many or no size at all.

TRBJ2-6,-,TRBV6-6,-,CASSRGYGSGANVLTF,TGTGCCAGCAGTCGAGGGTATGGCTCTGGGGCCAACGTCCTGACTTTC
TRBJ1-2,-,TRBV19,-,CASSRSQPQVGYTF,TGTGCCAGTAGTCGTAGCCAACCCCAGGTCGGCTACACCTTC
TRBJ2-7,TRBD1,TRBV24-1,-,CATSDPGTGDYEQYF,TGTGCCACCAGTGACCCTGGGACAGGGGACTACGAGCAGTACTTC
TRBJ2-3,-,TRBV7-3,once,CASSLRASTDTQYF,TGTGCCAGCAGCTTAAGGGCCAGCACAGATACGCAGTATTTT
TRBJ1-2,TRBD1,TRBV3-1/TRBV3-2,-,CASSQVHRGPYGYTF,TGTGCCAGCAGCCAAGTTCACAGGGGGCCCTATGGCTACACCTTC
TRBJ1-6,-,TRBV11-3,-,CASSFSDSPLHF,TGTGCCAGCAGCTTCAGCGATTCACCCCTCCACTTT
TRBJ2-5,-,TRBV6-5,-,CASKRRGGQETQYF,TGTGCCAGCAAACGAAGGGGTGGGCAAGAGACCCAGTACTTC
TRBJ2-1,TRBD2,TRBV6-2/TRBV6-3,-,CASSRSTSGRYYEQFF,TGTGCCAGCAGCCGAAGCACTAGCGGGAGGTACTATGAGCAGTTCTTC
TRBJ1-5,-,TRBV7-2,-,CASSVAGGATEPQHF,TGTGCCAGCAGCGTCGCTGGGGGGGCAACGGAGCCCCAGCATTTT
TRBJ1-4,TRBD1,TRBV4-2,-,CASSKQQGADEKLFF,TGTGCCAGCAGCAAACAACAGGGGGCGGACGAAAAACTGTTTTTT
TRBJ2-2,-,TRBV6-1,-,CASSDRVLTGELFF,TGTGCCAGCAGTGATCGGGTTTTGACCGGGGAGCTGTTTTTT
TRBJ1-2,-,TRBV4-3,-,CASSQGASRSQANYGYTF,TGCGCCAGCAGCCAAGGGGCTTCCAGGAGCCAAGCTAACTATGGCTACACCTTC
TRBJ2-7,-,TRBV21-1,-,CASSEAAGSTNEQYF,TGTGCCAGCAGCGAAGCTGCAGGGAGTACGAACGAGCAGTACTTC
TRBJ2-5,TRBD2,TRBV3-1/TRBV3-2,-,CASSQLLAGETQYF,TGTGCCAGCAGCCAATTACTAGCGGGAGAGACCCAGTACTTC
TRBJ2-5,TRBD2,TRBV28,-,CASSETGLAEHQETQYF,TGTGCCAGCAGTGAAACCGGACTAGCGGAGCACCAAGAGACCCAGTACTTC
TRBJ2-3,-,TRBV3-1/TRBV3-2,few,CASSQSNADTQYF,TGTGCCAGCAGCCAATCCAACGCAGATACGCAGTATTTT
TRBJ1-1,-,TRBV2,-,CASRSTGHPEAFF,TGTGCCAGCAGGTCCACAGGACATCCTGAAGCTTTCTTT
TRBJ1-1,-,TRBV9,-,CASSVLPNTEAFF,TGTGCCAGCAGCGTATTACCGAACACTGAAGCTTTCTTT
TRBJ1-3,-,TRBV3-1/TRBV3-2,-,CASSQEFLGSSGNTIYF,TGTGCCAGCAGCCAAGAATTCCTCGGGAGCTCTGGAAACACCATATATTTT
TRBJ2-1,-,TRBV28,-,CASSLVGTQNEQFF,TGTGCCAGCAGTTTAGTAGGGACACAGAATGAGCAGTTCTTC
TRBJ1-2,-,TRBV3-1/TRBV3-2,once,CASSRTDYGYTF,TGTGCCAGCAGCCGGACAGACTATGGCTACACCTTC
TRBJ2-4,-,TRBV18,-,CASSPTGGAMKNIQYF,TGTGCCAGCTCGCCCACCGGGGGAGCAATGAAAAACATTCAGTACTTC
TRBJ2-3,TRBD1,TRBV7-2,-,CASSLRTGADTQYF,TGTGCCAGCAGCCTACGGACAGGGGCAGATACGCAGTATTTT
TRBJ1-2,TRBD1,TRBV7-2,-,CASSLAGQISYTF,TGTGCCAGCAGCTTAGCGGGACAGATAAGCTACACCTTC
TRBJ2-7,TRBD1,TRBV7-2,many,CASSPAGTGSDEQYF,TGTGCCAGCAGCCCCGCCGGGACAGGGAGCGACGAGCAGTACTTC
TRBJ1-1,-,TRBV9,-,CASSVGPDNTEAFF,TGTGCCAGCAGCGTAGGTCCAGACAACACTGAAGCTTTCTTT
TRBJ2-7,-,TRBV7-8,-,CASSLAPPGHRDSYEQYF,TGTGCCAGCAGCTTAGCGCCGCCGGGACACAGAGACTCCTACGAGCAGTACTTC
TRBJ1-3,-,TRBV7-8,-,CASSPDTFSGNTIYF,TGTGCCAGCAGCCCGGACACTTTCTCTGGAAACACCATATATTTT
TRBJ1-2,-,TRBV10-2,once,CASSEVANYGYTF,TGCGCCAGCAGTGAGGTAGCTAACTATGGCTACACCTTC
TRBJ1-2,-,TRBV7-9,-,CASSPQGYHGYTF,TGTGCCAGCAGCCCACAGGGTTACCATGGCTACACCTTC
TRBJ2-7,TRBD2,TRBV29-1,few,CSVVTSEVYEQYF,TGCAGCGTTGTAACTAGCGAAGTCTACGAGCAGTACTTC
TRBJ1-2,TRBD1,TRBV25-1,-,CASSPPGTGNDGYTF,TGTGCCAGCAGTCCCCCCGGGACAGGGAATGATGGCTACACCTTC
TRBJ2-2,-,TRBV10-2,-,CASMTDLNTGELFF,TGCGCCAGCATGACTGACTTAAACACCGGGGAGCTGTTTTTT
TRBJ2-7,TRBD1,TRBV4-3,-,CASSQGQHYEQYF,TGCGCCAGCAGCCAGGGACAGCACTACGAGCAGTACTTC
TRBJ2-7,-,TRBV5-6,-,CASSLQQGHEQYF,TGTGCCAGCAGCTTACAACAGGGCCACGAGCAGTACTTC
TRBJ2-1,TRBD2,TRBV4-1,once,CASSQDWTGGPVNEQFF,TGCGCCAGCAGCCAAGATTGGACGGGAGGGCCGGTCAATGAGCAGTTCTTC
TRBJ2-3,-,TRBV7-2,-,CASSLAGADTQYF,TGTGCCAGCAGCTTAGCAGGGGCCGATACGCAGTATTTT